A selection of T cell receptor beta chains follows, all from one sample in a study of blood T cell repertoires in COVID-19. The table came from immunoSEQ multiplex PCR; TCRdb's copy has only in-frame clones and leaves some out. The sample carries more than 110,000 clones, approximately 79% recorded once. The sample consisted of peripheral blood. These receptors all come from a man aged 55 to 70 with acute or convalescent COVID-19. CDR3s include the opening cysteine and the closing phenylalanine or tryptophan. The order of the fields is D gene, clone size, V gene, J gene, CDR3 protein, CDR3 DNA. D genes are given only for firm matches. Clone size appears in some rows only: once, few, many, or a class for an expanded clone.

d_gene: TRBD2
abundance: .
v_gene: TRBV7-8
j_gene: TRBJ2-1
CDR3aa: CASSFTGTSGYNEQFF
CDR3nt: TGTGCCAGCAGCTTCACCGGGACTAGCGGCTACAATGAGCAGTTCTTC

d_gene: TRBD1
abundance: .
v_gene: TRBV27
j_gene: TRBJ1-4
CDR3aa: CASSPEGALTNEKLFF
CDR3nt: TGTGCCAGCAGTCCCGAGGGGGCCTTAACTAATGAAAAACTGTTTTTT

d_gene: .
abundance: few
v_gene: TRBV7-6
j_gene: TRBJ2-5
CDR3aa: CASSPTPGSQETQYF
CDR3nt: TGTGCCAGCAGCCCCACCCCCGGGTCTCAAGAGACCCAGTACTTC

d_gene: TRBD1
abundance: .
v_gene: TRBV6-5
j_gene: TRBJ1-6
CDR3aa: CASSYGDRTLPLHF
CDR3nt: TGTGCCAGCAGTTACGGGGACAGAACCTTACCCCTCCACTTT

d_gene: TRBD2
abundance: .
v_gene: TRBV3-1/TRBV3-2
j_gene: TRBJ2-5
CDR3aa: CASSPRTSGLQETQYF
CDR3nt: TGTGCCAGCAGCCCCAGGACTAGCGGGTTACAAGAGACCCAGTACTTC

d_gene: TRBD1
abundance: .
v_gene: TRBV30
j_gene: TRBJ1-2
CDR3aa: CAGGGRGISYGYTF
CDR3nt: TGTGCCGGGGGGGGCAGGGGGATTTCCTATGGCTACACCTTC

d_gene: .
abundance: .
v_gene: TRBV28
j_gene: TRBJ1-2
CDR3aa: CASSRWGGEWSYGYTF
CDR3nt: TGTGCCAGCAGTCGATGGGGAGGGGAGTGGAGCTATGGCTACACCTTC

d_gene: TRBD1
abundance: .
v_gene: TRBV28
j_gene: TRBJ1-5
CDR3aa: CASTRGGWSNQPQHF
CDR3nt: TGTGCCAGCACGAGAGGGGGCTGGAGCAATCAGCCCCAGCATTTT

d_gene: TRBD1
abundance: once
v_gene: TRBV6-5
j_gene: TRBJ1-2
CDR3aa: CASSSTGEVYYGYTF
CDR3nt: TGTGCCAGCAGTTCAACAGGGGAAGTCTACTATGGCTACACCTTC

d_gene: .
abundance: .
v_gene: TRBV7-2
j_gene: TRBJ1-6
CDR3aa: CASSRGVLAESSYNSPLHF
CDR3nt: TGTGCCAGCAGCCGGGGGGTATTGGCGGAGAGCTCCTATAATTCACCCCTCCACTTT

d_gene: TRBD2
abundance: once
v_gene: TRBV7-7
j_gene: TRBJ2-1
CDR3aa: CASSLGGLAGGNEQFF
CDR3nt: TGTGCTAGCAGCTTAGGGGGACTAGCGGGAGGCAATGAGCAGTTCTTC

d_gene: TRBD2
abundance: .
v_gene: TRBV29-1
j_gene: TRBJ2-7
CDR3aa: CSVFATSGVYEQYF
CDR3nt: TGCAGCGTCTTCGCGACTAGCGGAGTCTACGAGCAGTACTTC

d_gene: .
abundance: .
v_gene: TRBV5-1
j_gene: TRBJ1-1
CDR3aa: CASSSDMNTEAFF
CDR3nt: TGCGCCAGCAGCTCGGACATGAACACTGAAGCTTTCTTT

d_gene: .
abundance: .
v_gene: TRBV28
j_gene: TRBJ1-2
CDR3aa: CASSPPRSGSGYTF
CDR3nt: TGTGCCAGCAGTCCACCAAGATCAGGGTCGGGCTACACCTTC

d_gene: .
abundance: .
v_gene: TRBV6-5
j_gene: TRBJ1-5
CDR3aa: CASKGGIDQPQHF
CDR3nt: TGTGCCAGCAAGGGGGGGATAGATCAGCCCCAGCATTTT

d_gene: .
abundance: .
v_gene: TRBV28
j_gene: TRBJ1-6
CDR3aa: CASSIAGFNSPLHF
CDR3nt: TGTGCCAGCAGTATTGCAGGGTTCAATTCACCCCTCCACTTT

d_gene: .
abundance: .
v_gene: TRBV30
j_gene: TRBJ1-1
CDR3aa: CAWSVFTQERNPTNTEAFF
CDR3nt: TGTGCCTGGAGTGTATTTACGCAGGAGCGGAACCCGACTAACACTGAAGCTTTCTTT

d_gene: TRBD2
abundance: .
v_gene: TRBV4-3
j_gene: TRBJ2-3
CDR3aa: CASSQEWRGGTDTQYF
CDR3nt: TGCGCCAGCAGCCAAGAGTGGCGGGGGGGGACAGATACGCAGTATTTT